These 5 T cell receptor beta chains originate from one sample sequenced in a study of identical twins. TCRdb redid the calling of the 5' RACE reads with MiXCR, one entry per CDR3 protein. The sample shows around 680,000 distinct CDR3 sequences, roughly 8% of them seen only once. This sample was also put to use in a study of yellow fever vaccine responses in identical twins.

The sample consisted of PBMCs. All receptors come from a woman aged 18-35 years in good health.

The V and J genes are TRBV27 and TRBJ2-1, with a possible D match to TRBD2 (5 bases). V lost 4 bases and J 9 bases, leaving 13 bases between the germline ends. The CDR3 is made up of 13 amino acids. The germline V gene has CDR1 MNHEY and CDR2 SMNVEV (reference sequence). This CDR3 reads CASSYGLGGEQFF. The CDR3 region has the DNA TGTGCCAGCAGTTACGGACTGGGTGGTGAGCAGTTCTTC.

V usage is TRBV3-1 and J usage is TRBJ2-3, with 13 positions matching TRBD2. The CDR3 is 17 amino acids. Germline CDR1 LGHDT, CDR2 YNNKEL (reference sequence). J lost 1 base, V lost 3 bases, and 4 bases had no gene match. The CDR3 region is CASSHGLAGAGTDTQYF. The CDR3 nucleotides read TGTGCCAGCAGCCACGGACTAGCGGGAGCGGGCACAGATACGCAGTATTTT.

This clonotype was seen a handful of times. This chain uses TRBV28 with TRBJ2-1, with D perhaps TRBD2 (6 bases). Trimming left V 4 bases short and J 3 bases short, with 19 bases between. CDR3 size: 17 residues. The V gene's germline CDR1 is MDHEN and CDR2 SYDVKM. The DNA of the CDR3 is TGTGCCAGCAGTTCCCTGACTAGAAGGGGTGTCTACAATGAGCAGTTCTTC. Its translation is CASSSLTRRGVYNEQFF.

In this sample, this clonotype turned up a few times. The chain couples TRBV27 to TRBJ2-2; the D gene is possibly TRBD1 (6 bases). Germline CDR1 is MNHEY and CDR2 is SMNVEV (reference sequence). The CDR3 has 15 amino acids. Trimming took 5 bases from V and 6 from J, leaving 16 bases between them. This CDR3 reads CASSKDEGVPGELFF. The DNA of the CDR3 is TGTGCCAGCAGTAAGGACGAGGGGGTACCCGGGGAGCTGTTTTTT.

V gene TRBV20-1 combines with J gene TRBJ2-6; perhaps D is TRBD1 or TRBD2 (6 bases each). This CDR3 is 15 amino acids long. Trimming cost V 0 bases and J 2 bases, with 8 bases left between them. The germline gives CDR1 DFQATT, CDR2 SNEGSKA (reference sequence). CDR3 bases: TGCAGTGCTAGAGATGGGGGGCCTGGGGCCAACGTCCTGACTTTC. Amino acids: CSARDGGPGANVLTF.